The rows below give T cell receptor beta chains drawn from one sample of a study of EBV T-cell therapy then PD-1 blockade in nasopharyngeal carcinoma. The data were produced by immunoSEQ multiplex PCR, yet TCRdb's version contains in-frame clones alone and is incomplete. The sample records under 20,000 clones, almost 85% being singletons. For these receptors, no antigen is known. Specimen: CD8+ T cells from blood, collected at roughly day 35 from a patient whose treatment included autologous EBV-specific T cells and nivolumab. All receptors derive from a man aged 35-49 years with nasopharyngeal carcinoma. Both conserved end residues are part of each CDR3. The D gene is left open where the match is weak. Clone size appears in some rows only: once, few, many, or a class for an expanded clone.

TRBJ1-1,-,-,TRBV30,TGTGCCTGGAGCGATTTTTTGACAGTGAACACTGAAGCTTTCTTT,CAWSDFLTVNTEAFF
TRBJ2-1,-,once,TRBV28,TGTGCCAGCAGTTTGTTACGCTCCTACAATGAGCAGTTCTTC,CASSLLRSYNEQFF
TRBJ2-3,-,few,TRBV3-1/TRBV3-2,TGTGCCAGCAGCCAAGATTGGGACAGCGGGTCGACAGATACGCAGTATTTT,CASSQDWDSGSTDTQYF
TRBJ1-2,TRBD1,-,TRBV7-9,TGTGCCAGCAGCTGGACACAGGGGGATGGCTACACCTTC,CASSWTQGDGYTF
TRBJ2-1,-,-,TRBV7-9,TGTGCCAGCAGGATTAGCGGAAGCTCCTACAATGAGCAGTTCTTC,CASRISGSSYNEQFF
TRBJ1-2,-,-,TRBV28,TGTGCCAGCAGTTTAGGTGAGGGCCGCCTCTATGGCTACACCTTC,CASSLGEGRLYGYTF
TRBJ1-1,TRBD1,-,TRBV7-9,TGTGCCAGCAGCACCGAGGACAGGGGTCCGAACACTGAAGCTTTCTTT,CASSTEDRGPNTEAFF
TRBJ2-1,-,-,TRBV12-3/TRBV12-4,TGTGCCACCGGGCCGACGAATTACAATGAGCAGTTCTTC,CATGPTNYNEQFF
TRBJ1-1,-,-,TRBV27,TGTGCCAGCAGTTTAAGTTTGCAGGCTGAAGCTTTCTTT,CASSLSLQAEAFF
TRBJ1-1,-,-,TRBV13,TGTGCCAGCAGCCCCCAAGGAGGCTACACTGAAGCTTTCTTT,CASSPQGGYTEAFF
TRBJ2-7,-,-,TRBV4-1,TGCGCCAGCAGCCAAGGGTTCATGCCCTACGAGCAGTACTTC,CASSQGFMPYEQYF
TRBJ2-7,TRBD1,-,TRBV6-2/TRBV6-3,TGTGCCAGCAGTTACGGGACAGGGGGCTACGAGCAGTACTTC,CASSYGTGGYEQYF
TRBJ2-7,-,-,TRBV24-1,TGTGCCGCTGCAGGTGGGGGGGGGCACGAGCAGTACTTC,CAAAGGGGHEQYF
TRBJ1-3,-,-,TRBV5-6,TGTGCCAGCAGCTTCGCAGGGGCACGCGATGGAAACACCATATATTTT,CASSFAGARDGNTIYF
TRBJ2-3,TRBD2,-,TRBV4-3,TGCGCCAGCAGCCAAGAACTAGCGGGGGGTGCAGATACGCAGTATTTT,CASSQELAGGADTQYF
TRBJ2-2,-,-,TRBV15,TGTGCCACCAGCAGAGATTCAGGGAACACCGGGGAGCTGTTTTTT,CATSRDSGNTGELFF
TRBJ2-1,-,-,TRBV9,TGTGCCAGCAGCGTAGCGGGTGAGCAGTTCTTC,CASSVAGEQFF
TRBJ2-7,-,-,TRBV28,TGTGCCAGCAGCTTTATGACGAGCTCCTACGAGCAGTACTTC,CASSFMTSSYEQYF
TRBJ1-3,-,once,TRBV3-1/TRBV3-2,TGTGCCAGCAGCCTGAGCCAGGAATCTGGAAACACCATATATTTT,CASSLSQESGNTIYF
TRBJ2-7,-,-,TRBV3-1/TRBV3-2,TGTGCCAGCAGCCAAGATACCTACGAGCAGTACTTC,CASSQDTYEQYF
TRBJ1-6,-,few,TRBV10-3,TGTGCCATCAGCCCAGACGGCAGCTCCTATAATTCACCCCTCCACTTT,CAISPDGSSYNSPLHF
TRBJ2-7,-,-,TRBV20-1,TGCAGTGCTAGAGAGGACTACGAGCAGTACTTC,CSAREDYEQYF
TRBJ2-7,-,-,TRBV7-8,TGTGCCAGCAGCTTAAGTGACGAGCAGTACTTC,CASSLSDEQYF
TRBJ1-5,-,-,TRBV28,TGTGCCAGCAGTTTATACAGGAGGAGCAATCAGCCCCAGCATTTT,CASSLYRRSNQPQHF
TRBJ2-3,-,once,TRBV28,TGTGCCAGCAGCCAATTGGATACGCAGTATTTT,CASSQLDTQYF
TRBJ2-7,-,-,TRBV21-1,TGTGCCAGCAGCAGCCACCGGGACAGGGGAGAGGAAGAGCAGTACTTC,CASSSHRDRGEEEQYF
TRBJ2-1,TRBD1,-,TRBV5-1,TGCGCCAGCAGCCAGGGTCAGGGGGCGGCGGATGAGCAGTTCTTC,CASSQGQGAADEQFF
TRBJ2-7,-,medium-sized,TRBV4-3,TGCGCCAGCAGCCAAGACCCGGGAACCACCTACGAGCAGTACTTC,CASSQDPGTTYEQYF
TRBJ2-7,TRBD2,-,TRBV7-8,TGTGCCAGCAGCCCTAGCGGGACAGCCTACGAGCAGTACTTC,CASSPSGTAYEQYF
TRBJ2-7,-,-,TRBV1,TGCACCAGCAGCCAAGACCGGAGAGGCTACGAGCAGTACTTC,CTSSQDRRGYEQYF
TRBJ2-3,-,-,TRBV27,TGTGCCAGCAGTAGGGGGGATACGCAGTATTTT,CASSRGDTQYF
TRBJ2-2,-,-,TRBV27,TGTGCCAGCAGTTTAAGGCTTAGCGGGGAGCTGTTTTTT,CASSLRLSGELFF
TRBJ1-1,-,-,TRBV7-8,TGTGCCAGCAGCTTATGGCGCGTGAACACTGAAGCTTTCTTT,CASSLWRVNTEAFF
TRBJ1-1,-,-,TRBV4-2,TGTGCCAGCAGCCCTTCCTCAGGGGATGGCACTGAAGCTTTCTTT,CASSPSSGDGTEAFF
TRBJ1-2,-,-,TRBV6-5,TGTGCCAGCAGTTTTGGACATTTCTATGGCTACACCTTC,CASSFGHFYGYTF
TRBJ2-3,-,once,TRBV7-6,TGTGCCAGCAGCCTTGGACCAGGCGCAGATACGCAGTATTTT,CASSLGPGADTQYF
TRBJ2-6,-,-,TRBV4-2,TGTGCCAGCAGCCAAGATAGGGCAGGGTCTGGGGCCAACGTCCTGACTTTC,CASSQDRAGSGANVLTF
TRBJ2-1,-,-,TRBV9,TGTGCCAGCAGCTTCGGACAGCTCAGCTCCTACAATGAGCAGTTCTTC,CASSFGQLSSYNEQFF
TRBJ2-3,-,-,TRBV5-5,TGTGCCAGCAGCTTGGAGGGCACAGATACGCAGTATTTT,CASSLEGTDTQYF
TRBJ1-1,-,-,TRBV5-1,TGCGCCAGCAGCTCAGAGATCAGTGAAGCTTTCTTT,CASSSEISEAFF
TRBJ2-7,-,-,TRBV7-9,TGTGCCAGCAACCCCGGGACGGGGAACTACGAGCAGTACTTC,CASNPGTGNYEQYF
TRBJ2-7,-,-,TRBV27,TGTGCATCCCGGGACTGGCTCGGAAGCTCCTACGAGCAGTACTTC,CASRDWLGSSYEQYF
TRBJ2-1,TRBD2,-,TRBV7-9,TGTGCCAGCACTAGCGGGGGAATTAATGAGCAGTTCTTC,CASTSGGINEQFF
TRBJ1-1,-,-,TRBV6-5,TGTGCCAGCAGTTACTCGGTAAACACTGAAGCTTTCTTT,CASSYSVNTEAFF
TRBJ2-5,-,-,TRBV6-2/TRBV6-3,TGTGCCAGCAGTGGCCCGACGGGCCAAGAGACCCAGTACTTC,CASSGPTGQETQYF
TRBJ1-1,TRBD1,-,TRBV15,TGTGCCACCAGCACTCAACAGGGGATGAACACTGAAGCTTTCTTT,CATSTQQGMNTEAFF
TRBJ2-5,TRBD1,-,TRBV24-1,TGTGCCACCACCCTAGGACAGGGAGTGGGCGAGACCCAGTACTTC,CATTLGQGVGETQYF
TRBJ1-1,-,-,TRBV6-5,TGTGCCAGCAGCGGCTCGGAAGTCACTGAAGCTTTCTTT,CASSGSEVTEAFF
TRBJ1-4,TRBD1,-,TRBV4-3,TGCGCCAGCAGCCAAGATATGGGACAGGGTGCAACTAATGAAAAACTGTTTTTT,CASSQDMGQGATNEKLFF
TRBJ2-5,-,-,TRBV20-1,TGCAGTGCTAGTGAACAGGTCCAAGAGACCCAGTACTTC,CSASEQVQETQYF
TRBJ1-2,TRBD1,-,TRBV6-6,TGTGCCAGCAGCTACTACAGGGGTCGATCCTATGGCTACACCTTC,CASSYYRGRSYGYTF
TRBJ2-4,-,-,TRBV27,TGTGCCAGCAGCCTGACCGGAATATATCAGTACTTC,CASSLTGIYQYF
TRBJ1-1,-,-,TRBV13,TGTGCCAGCAGCATACCAACTACAGGGAACACTGAAGCTTTCTTT,CASSIPTTGNTEAFF
TRBJ1-2,-,-,TRBV7-6,TGTGCCAGCAGCTGGGGCGGGGCGTGGGGCTACACCTTC,CASSWGGAWGYTF